A selection of T cell receptor beta chains follows, all from one sample in a study of cytomegalovirus exposure and HLA in healthy donors. Only in-frame clones appear in the TCRdb table, and some are missing; sequencing was by immunoSEQ multiplex PCR. The data hold tens of thousands of clones, with approximately 68% observed a single time. The sequencing sample was made of PBMCs. Source of these receptors: a woman in her twenties or thirties in good health and CMV-seronegative. Both conserved end residues are part of each CDR3. A D gene is named only where the DNA matches it firmly. The listing skips clone size in some rows; elsewhere it reads once, few, many or a size class.

d_call	clone_size	j_call	v_call	cdr3_nt	cdr3_aa
-	-	TRBJ2-5	TRBV30	TGTGCCTTCAAGGGAGGGGGCCAAGAGACCCAGTACTTC	CAFKGGGQETQYF
-	-	TRBJ2-7	TRBV18	TGTGCCAGCTCACCCCCCGGGACCTACGAGCAGTACTTC	CASSPPGTYEQYF
-	-	TRBJ1-1	TRBV10-3	TGTGCCATCAGTGAGTCGGAGGTCACTGAAGCTTTCTTT	CAISESEVTEAFF
TRBD2	once	TRBJ2-1	TRBV7-3	TGTGCCAGCAGCCCACACGGGAGGGGACTAGCGGATTACAATGAGCAGTTCTTC	CASSPHGRGLADYNEQFF
TRBD2	-	TRBJ2-7	TRBV7-8	TGTGCCAGCAGCTTAGATCCGGGAGCTAGCGGGGGGCTAATGACGCAGTACTTC	CASSLDPGASGGLMTQYF
TRBD1	-	TRBJ1-4	TRBV11-2	TGTGCCAGCAGCCGCACTACTACAGGGGCAGCTAATGAAAAACTGTTTTTT	CASSRTTTGAANEKLFF
-	-	TRBJ2-7	TRBV5-6	TGTGCCAGCAGCTTGGGAGGGTCGGGAGAGCAGTACTTC	CASSLGGSGEQYF
TRBD1	-	TRBJ1-4	TRBV5-4	TGTGCCAGCAGCCAACGACAGGGAGGCGAAAAACTGTTTTTT	CASSQRQGGEKLFF
-	-	TRBJ1-1	TRBV6-5	TGTGCCAGCACCCAGAACACTGAAGCTTTCTTT	CASTQNTEAFF
-	few	TRBJ1-1	TRBV20-1	TGCAGTGCTGACAGCGCCACTGAAGCTTTCTTT	CSADSATEAFF
-	-	TRBJ2-3	TRBV30	TGTGCCTGGAGTAAAGGGGGGGGCACAGATACGCAGTATTTT	CAWSKGGGTDTQYF
-	-	TRBJ1-6	TRBV6-5	TGTGCCAGCAGCCCGACAGGCATTCCCCTCCACTTT	CASSPTGIPLHF
TRBD1	-	TRBJ1-1	TRBV7-6	TGTGCCAGCAGCTTAGACCCCGCTATGACAGGGACGAACACTGAAGCTTTCTTT	CASSLDPAMTGTNTEAFF
-	-	TRBJ1-1	TRBV4-2	TGTGCCAGCAGCCAGCCAGGAGGCAGACCTACTAACACTGAAGCTTTCTTT	CASSQPGGRPTNTEAFF
-	-	TRBJ2-7	TRBV23-1	TGCGCCAGCAGTCCGGGCAGGAGGCGGTACGAGCAGTACTTC	CASSPGRRRYEQYF
-	-	TRBJ1-1	TRBV5-6	TGTGCCAGCAGCTTGATCAGGGAATTTTTGGCTTTCTTT	CASSLIREFLAFF
TRBD1	-	TRBJ1-1	TRBV11-3	TGTGCCAGCAGCTTAGGAGACAGGGGCGACGCTTTCTTT	CASSLGDRGDAFF
-	-	TRBJ1-6	TRBV4-2	TGTGCCAGCAGCCAACGGCGGGGCTCCTATAATTCACCCCTCCACTTT	CASSQRRGSYNSPLHF
-	-	TRBJ2-2	TRBV2	TGTGCCAGCACCTTCGAGGCCCAGAACACCGGGGAGCTGTTTTTT	CASTFEAQNTGELFF
-	-	TRBJ1-1	TRBV30	TGTGCCTGGGCCGCCGGGGTTTGGGCTGAAGCTTTCTTT	CAWAAGVWAEAFF
-	-	TRBJ2-5	TRBV5-1	TGCGCCAGCAGCCCAGGGGGCGGGGGTGAGGAGACCCAGTACTTC	CASSPGGGGEETQYF
TRBD1	few	TRBJ1-1	TRBV5-1	TGCGCCAGCAACGGACAGGGGGCGCCGGACACTGAAGCTTTCTTT	CASNGQGAPDTEAFF
-	few	TRBJ1-1	TRBV6-1	TGTGCCAGCGGGGGGATGAACACTGAAGCTTTCTTT	CASGGMNTEAFF
-	once	TRBJ1-2	TRBV6-1	TGTGCCAGCAGTGCCCCTGGGGCGGGGGAAAACTATGGCTACACCTTC	CASSAPGAGENYGYTF
-	-	TRBJ2-3	TRBV30	TGTGCCTGGAGTGTAATGACTCCTCGGATGAGCACAGATACGCAGTATTTT	CAWSVMTPRMSTDTQYF
-	-	TRBJ2-1	TRBV5-1	TGCGCCAGCAGCTCCGGGACTGCCGCCTACAATGAGCAGTTCTTC	CASSSGTAAYNEQFF
-	-	TRBJ2-3	TRBV2	TGTGCCACCAAGGGGGGCACAGATACGCAGTATTTT	CATKGGTDTQYF
-	once	TRBJ2-7	TRBV15	TGTGCCACCACACGGAGCGGGCAGCCCTACGAGCAGTACTTC	CATTRSGQPYEQYF